This T cell receptor (beta chain) was recovered during a study of shared T cell receptors in the human thymus. Profiled with immunoSEQ multiplex PCR; TCRdb holds only in-frame clones, not every one. The sample lists some 700,000 clones; around 87% were seen once. Trimming cost V 5 bases and J 0 bases, with 14 bases left between them. Germline V CDR1 and CDR2: MNHEY, SMNVEV (reference sequence). The CDR3 length is 15 residues. This sample also belongs to another study, concerning human thymus T cells. From that report: What appeared biased in thymic and blood repertoires was the usage of V and J genes. Highly overlapping thymic repertoires in unrelated individuals were reported by related research.

This TCR was sampled from a boy less than two years old with a congenital heart defect. Material: thymocytes. The chain is built from TRBV27 and TRBJ2-7; D is perhaps TRBD2 (5 bases). CDR3 in DNA: TGTGCCAGCAGTCATCGTAGCGCCCGCTCCTACGAGCAGTACTTC. It is translated as CASSHRSARSYEQYF.